Listed below are T cell receptor beta chains from one sample, sequenced in a study of radiation and T cells in renal cell carcinoma. Sequencing was performed with immunoSEQ multiplex PCR; in TCRdb, only in-frame clones are kept and a portion is missing. This table has about 90,000 clones, around 81% appearing once. This sample comprised blood, obtained from a patient whose treatment included radiotherapy and nephrectomy. These receptors all come from a man aged 45-60 years with renal cell carcinoma. Each CDR3 is given without its conserved first and last residue. The D gene is left open where the match is weak.

J gene,D gene,V gene,CDR3 protein
TRBJ1-1,-,TRBV30,AFQSNLNTEAF
TRBJ1-1,TRBD1,TRBV11-1,ASSSGQGMNTEAF
TRBJ2-3,-,TRBV19,ASSEGSTQY
TRBJ2-6,TRBD1,TRBV27,ASSLSPDRGRSSGANVLT
TRBJ1-5,TRBD1,TRBV19,ASRRGQGDQPQH
TRBJ2-1,TRBD2,TRBV4-1,ASSLFRTSGNYRGEQF
TRBJ2-7,-,TRBV5-6,ASSLWAGSSYEQY
TRBJ2-1,-,TRBV7-7,ASSSQFLSSYNEQF
TRBJ2-5,-,TRBV5-4,ASSFRAHSTSQETQY
TRBJ1-1,-,TRBV7-9,ASSLRDRTEAF
TRBJ1-2,-,TRBV6-5,ASSTKGRGFDGYT
TRBJ1-2,TRBD1,TRBV5-1,ASSLLATGAYGYT
TRBJ2-7,-,TRBV4-2,ASSQVGSTYEQY
TRBJ2-3,TRBD2,TRBV6-8,ASSFAGGSTDTQY
TRBJ2-5,TRBD1,TRBV5-1,ASSSGQGLETQY
TRBJ1-6,-,TRBV7-2,ASSLLLSPLH
TRBJ1-1,-,TRBV18,ASSPLAQGTEAF
TRBJ2-7,-,TRBV6-5,ASSYSGPPYEQY
TRBJ2-4,-,TRBV6-1,ASSIPLAFRDIQY
TRBJ2-2,-,TRBV5-4,ASSFEGEPANTGELF
TRBJ2-2,-,TRBV6-6,ASNYQRGELF
TRBJ2-2,TRBD1,TRBV5-1,ASRKDRGLTGELF
TRBJ2-7,-,TRBV5-1,ASRDPAIYEQY
TRBJ1-5,TRBD1,TRBV27,ASRTGGPSDQPQH
TRBJ2-3,TRBD1,TRBV28,ASSRTGALHTQY
TRBJ2-7,-,TRBV5-1,ASSRTGAYEQY
TRBJ2-7,-,TRBV21-1,ASSLRDRLYEQY
TRBJ1-3,-,TRBV6-1,ASSEVQGGNTIY
TRBJ2-1,TRBD2,TRBV7-2,ASSSILAGNEQF
TRBJ1-1,-,TRBV19,ASSKENTEAF
TRBJ1-6,-,TRBV11-2,ASSLEGTVSLSYNSPLH
TRBJ2-1,TRBD2,TRBV5-1,ASSVAPGGSNEQF
TRBJ1-6,-,TRBV2,ASARTDSPLH
TRBJ2-7,TRBD1,TRBV28,ASGIRQGGGEQY
TRBJ2-5,TRBD1,TRBV9,ASSGTQGETQY
TRBJ2-5,TRBD1,TRBV11-3,ASSPGGTGAETQY
TRBJ1-2,-,TRBV4-2,ASSQAGEDSYGYT
TRBJ1-5,-,TRBV27,ASSLYGGFRNQPQH
TRBJ2-4,TRBD1,TRBV5-1,ASSATGRENIQY
TRBJ2-1,TRBD1,TRBV6-1,ASSVGTGGYNEQF
TRBJ1-1,-,TRBV2,ASSVAILNTEAF
TRBJ2-7,-,TRBV19,ASSKGTGSSYEQY
TRBJ1-1,-,TRBV12-5,ATERGQGEAF
TRBJ1-5,TRBD1,TRBV13,ASSYDRDQPQH
TRBJ2-3,-,TRBV7-9,ASSFWTPNADTQY
TRBJ1-5,-,TRBV19,ASSTTGLINQPQH
TRBJ2-7,TRBD2,TRBV10-1,ASSESASGIDPYEQY